This TCR beta chain was identified during a study of cytomegalovirus exposure and HLA in healthy donors. V lost 6 bases, J lost 4 bases, and 7 bases stayed unmatched. CDR3 length: 14 residues. CDR1 and CDR2 (germline): MNHEY, SVGAGI. A multiplex PCR was run with 60 Vbeta primers and 13 Jbeta primers. The assay was immunoSEQ multiplex PCR, and TCRdb's table has in-frame clones only and misses some. The data contain some 75,000 clones, under 80% of them singletons. The clonotype originates from a man between 18 and 35 years old in good health and CMV-seropositive. This sequence joins TRBV6-5 and TRBJ1-2; 8 bases line up with TRBD1. The sequencing input was PBMCs. DNA for the CDR3: TGTGCCAGCAGAGCCGGGACAGGAGTCTATGGCTACACCTTC. Protein: CASRAGTGVYGYTF.